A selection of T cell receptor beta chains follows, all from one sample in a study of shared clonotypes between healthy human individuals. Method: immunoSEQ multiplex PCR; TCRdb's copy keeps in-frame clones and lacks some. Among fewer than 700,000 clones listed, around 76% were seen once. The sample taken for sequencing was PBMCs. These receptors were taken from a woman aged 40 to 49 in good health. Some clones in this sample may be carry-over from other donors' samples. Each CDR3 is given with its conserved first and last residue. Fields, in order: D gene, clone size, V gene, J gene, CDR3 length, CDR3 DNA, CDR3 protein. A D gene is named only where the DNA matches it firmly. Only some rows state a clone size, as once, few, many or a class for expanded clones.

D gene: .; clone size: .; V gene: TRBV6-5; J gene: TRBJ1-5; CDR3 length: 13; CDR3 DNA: TGTGCCAGCAGTCCCTTTAGGAATCAGCCCCAGCATTTT; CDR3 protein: CASSPFRNQPQHF
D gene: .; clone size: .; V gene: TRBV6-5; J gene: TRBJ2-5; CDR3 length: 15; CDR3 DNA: TGTGCCAGCAGTTATAGGGCATTACAAGCTCAGACCCAGTACTTC; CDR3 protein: CASSYRALQAQTQYF
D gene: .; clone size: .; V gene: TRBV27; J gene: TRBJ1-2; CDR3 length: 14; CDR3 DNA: TGTGCCAGCAGTTCTAACAGGGTCGGGTATGGCTACACCTTC; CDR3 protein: CASSSNRVGYGYTF
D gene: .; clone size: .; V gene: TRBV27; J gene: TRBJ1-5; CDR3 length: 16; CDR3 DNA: TGTGCCAGCAGTTTAGTGCCCCCGCTAGGCAATCAGCCCCAGCATTTT; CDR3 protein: CASSLVPPLGNQPQHF
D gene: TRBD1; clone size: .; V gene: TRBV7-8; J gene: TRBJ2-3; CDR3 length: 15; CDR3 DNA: TGTGCCAGCGGCCAAGAGGGACAGGGAGCAGATACGCAGTATTTT; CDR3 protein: CASGQEGQGADTQYF
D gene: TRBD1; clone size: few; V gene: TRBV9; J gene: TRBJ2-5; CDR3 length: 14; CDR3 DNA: TGTGCCAGCGCTTCAGGGGGCGCGGAAGAGACCCAGTACTTC; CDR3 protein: CASASGGAEETQYF
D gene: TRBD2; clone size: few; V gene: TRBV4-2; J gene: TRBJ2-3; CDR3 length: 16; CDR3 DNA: TGTGCCAGCAGCCCCAGACTAGCGGGAGATGTCGATACGCAGTATTTT; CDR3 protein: CASSPRLAGDVDTQYF
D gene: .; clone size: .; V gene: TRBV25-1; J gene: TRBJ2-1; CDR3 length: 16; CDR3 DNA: TGTGCCAGCAGTGAGGGGGCGGGAGAGTGGTACAATGAGCAGCTCTTC; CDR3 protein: CASSEGAGEWYNEQLF
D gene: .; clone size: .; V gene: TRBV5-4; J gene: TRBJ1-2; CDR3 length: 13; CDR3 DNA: TGTGCCAGCAGCCACGAGGTGGGATTGGGCTACACCTTC; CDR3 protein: CASSHEVGLGYTF
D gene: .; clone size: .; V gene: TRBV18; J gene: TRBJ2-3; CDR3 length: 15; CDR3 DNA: TGTGCCAGCTCACCAGAGGGACTCTACACAGATACGCAGTATTTT; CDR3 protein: CASSPEGLYTDTQYF
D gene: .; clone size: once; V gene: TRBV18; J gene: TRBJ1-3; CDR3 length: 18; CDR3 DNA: TGTGCCAGCTCACCCAACAACGCAGGGGCGCACTCTGGAAACACCATATATTTT; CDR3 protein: CASSPNNAGAHSGNTIYF
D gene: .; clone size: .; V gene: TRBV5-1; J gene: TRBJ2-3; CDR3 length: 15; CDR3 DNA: TGCGCCAGCAGCCCAGTAGCGGCTAGCACAGATACGCAGTATTTT; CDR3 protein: CASSPVAASTDTQYF
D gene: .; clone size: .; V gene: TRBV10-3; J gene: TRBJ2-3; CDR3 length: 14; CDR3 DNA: TGTGCCATCGGTTTCGGCGGAGGTCAGGATACGCAGTATTTT; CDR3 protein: CAIGFGGGQDTQYF
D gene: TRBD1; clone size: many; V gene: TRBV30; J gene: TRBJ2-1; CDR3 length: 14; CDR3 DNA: TGTGCCTGGAGTGTGAGGCCAGGGGGTTTTGAGCAGTTCTTC; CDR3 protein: CAWSVRPGGFEQFF
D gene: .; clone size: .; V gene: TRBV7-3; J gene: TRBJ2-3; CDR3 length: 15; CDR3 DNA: TGTGCCAGCAGCTTAGATTCGCTAAGCACAGATACGCAGTATTTT; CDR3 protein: CASSLDSLSTDTQYF
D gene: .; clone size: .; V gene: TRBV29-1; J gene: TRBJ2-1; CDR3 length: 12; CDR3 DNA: TGCAGCGTTTCGGTCTCAGGGAATGAGCAGTTCTTC; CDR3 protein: CSVSVSGNEQFF
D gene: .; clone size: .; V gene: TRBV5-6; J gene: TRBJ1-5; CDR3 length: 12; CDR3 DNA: TGTGCCAGCAGCTTGGTTGGTCAGCCCCAGCATTTT; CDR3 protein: CASSLVGQPQHF
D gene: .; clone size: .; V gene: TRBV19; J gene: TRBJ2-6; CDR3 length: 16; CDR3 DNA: TGTGCCAGTATGGGACGGAGGAGCTCTGGGGCCAACGTCCTGACTTTC; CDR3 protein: CASMGRRSSGANVLTF
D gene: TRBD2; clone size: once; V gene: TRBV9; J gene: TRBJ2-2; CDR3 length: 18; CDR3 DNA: TGTGCCAGCAGCGTACAGACTAGCGGGAGGCTGAACACCGGGGAGCTGTTTTTT; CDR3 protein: CASSVQTSGRLNTGELFF
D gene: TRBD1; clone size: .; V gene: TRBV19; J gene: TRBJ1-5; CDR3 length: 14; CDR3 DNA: TGTGCCAGTAGTGGGACAGGGGGAACTCAGCCCCAGCATTTT; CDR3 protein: CASSGTGGTQPQHF